A selection of T cell receptor beta chains follows, all from one sample in a study of cytotoxic CD8 clonotypes in ibrutinib-treated CLL. Generated by immunoSEQ multiplex PCR, the TCRdb table keeps only in-frame clones and is missing some. The repertoire holds about 22,000 clones, about three quarters seen once, with under 8.5% in the top ten. The material was PBMCs, obtained before ibrutinib treatment. The receptors shown here come from a human donor with chronic lymphocytic leukemia. The CDR3 runs from the conserved cysteine through the conserved F or W. A D gene is named only where the DNA matches it firmly. Clone size, where shown, is once, few, many, or a class for clones that have expanded.

clone size: once; D gene: TRBD1; J gene: TRBJ2-5; V gene: TRBV9; CDR3 protein: CASSEGTAQETQYF; CDR3 DNA: TGTGCCAGCAGCGAAGGGACAGCACAAGAGACCCAGTACTTC
clone size: .; D gene: TRBD2; J gene: TRBJ2-1; V gene: TRBV27; CDR3 protein: CASRMGGYNEQFF; CDR3 DNA: TGTGCCAGCAGGATGGGAGGGTACAATGAGCAGTTCTTC
clone size: .; D gene: TRBD2; J gene: TRBJ2-1; V gene: TRBV11-2; CDR3 protein: CASSFPRGGGVNEQFF; CDR3 DNA: TGTGCCAGCAGCTTTCCTAGGGGCGGGGGTGTGAATGAGCAGTTCTTC
clone size: .; D gene: TRBD2; J gene: TRBJ2-5; V gene: TRBV5-4; CDR3 protein: CASSPGGTSGGRRETQYF; CDR3 DNA: TGTGCCAGCAGCCCCGGCGGGACTAGCGGGGGGCGGAGGGAGACCCAGTACTTC
clone size: once; D gene: .; J gene: TRBJ1-2; V gene: TRBV19; CDR3 protein: CASTKFQGGYGYTF; CDR3 DNA: TGTGCCAGTACCAAGTTCCAGGGTGGCTATGGCTACACCTTC
clone size: .; D gene: TRBD1; J gene: TRBJ2-1; V gene: TRBV19; CDR3 protein: CASKSIDRAGEQFF; CDR3 DNA: TGTGCCAGTAAATCGATCGACAGGGCAGGTGAGCAGTTCTTC
clone size: few; D gene: .; J gene: TRBJ1-1; V gene: TRBV11-2; CDR3 protein: CASRQEVQGITEAFF; CDR3 DNA: TGTGCCAGCAGGCAAGAGGTGCAGGGGATCACTGAAGCTTTCTTT
clone size: .; D gene: .; J gene: TRBJ1-1; V gene: TRBV7-9; CDR3 protein: CASSLQGRVTEAFF; CDR3 DNA: TGTGCCAGCAGCCTGCAGGGTAGGGTCACTGAAGCTTTCTTT
clone size: .; D gene: .; J gene: TRBJ1-2; V gene: TRBV5-4; CDR3 protein: CASSSGGTNYGYTF; CDR3 DNA: TGTGCCAGCAGCTCGGGGGGGACCAACTATGGCTACACCTTC
clone size: once; D gene: .; J gene: TRBJ2-1; V gene: TRBV9; CDR3 protein: CASSVGIVLGNEQFF; CDR3 DNA: TGTGCCAGCAGCGTAGGCATAGTTTTGGGTAATGAGCAGTTCTTC
clone size: .; D gene: TRBD1; J gene: TRBJ1-4; V gene: TRBV28; CDR3 protein: CASINTGGGEKLFF; CDR3 DNA: TGTGCCAGCATCAATACAGGGGGTGGTGAAAAACTGTTTTTT
clone size: .; D gene: .; J gene: TRBJ2-3; V gene: TRBV5-4; CDR3 protein: CASSLATRTDTQYF; CDR3 DNA: TGTGCCAGCAGCTTGGCGACTCGAACAGATACGCAGTATTTT
clone size: .; D gene: TRBD1; J gene: TRBJ1-1; V gene: TRBV5-4; CDR3 protein: CASSPRTGSMNTEAFF; CDR3 DNA: TGTGCCAGCAGCCCTAGGACAGGATCCATGAACACTGAAGCTTTCTTT
clone size: .; D gene: .; J gene: TRBJ2-6; V gene: TRBV7-2; CDR3 protein: CASSLARARVLTF; CDR3 DNA: TGTGCCAGCAGCTTAGCCAGAGCCAGGGTCCTGACTTTC
clone size: .; D gene: .; J gene: TRBJ1-4; V gene: TRBV19; CDR3 protein: CASSIGTVSAGEKLFF; CDR3 DNA: TGTGCCAGTAGTATAGGGACAGTTTCGGCAGGGGAAAAACTGTTTTTT
clone size: .; D gene: TRBD2; J gene: TRBJ2-1; V gene: TRBV5-1; CDR3 protein: CASSPFPNGLADSYNEQFF; CDR3 DNA: TGCGCCAGCAGCCCCTTTCCGAACGGACTAGCGGATTCCTACAATGAGCAGTTCTTC
clone size: few; D gene: TRBD1; J gene: TRBJ1-2; V gene: TRBV5-4; CDR3 protein: CASSSPGGWGYTF; CDR3 DNA: TGTGCCAGCAGCTCACCAGGGGGCTGGGGCTACACCTTC
clone size: few; D gene: .; J gene: TRBJ2-4; V gene: TRBV19; CDR3 protein: CASQGQIKNIQYF; CDR3 DNA: TGTGCCAGTCAGGGGCAGATCAAAAACATTCAGTACTTC
clone size: once; D gene: .; J gene: TRBJ2-3; V gene: TRBV25-1; CDR3 protein: CASSEYWGTDTQYF; CDR3 DNA: TGTGCCAGCAGTGAATATTGGGGCACAGATACGCAGTATTTT
clone size: .; D gene: .; J gene: TRBJ2-1; V gene: TRBV10-3; CDR3 protein: CAISERDNEQFF; CDR3 DNA: TGTGCCATCAGTGAGCGGGACAATGAGCAGTTCTTC
clone size: few; D gene: .; J gene: TRBJ1-3; V gene: TRBV6-5; CDR3 protein: CASGRGSGNTIYF; CDR3 DNA: TGTGCCAGCGGCCGAGGCTCTGGAAACACCATATATTTT
clone size: .; D gene: .; J gene: TRBJ1-3; V gene: TRBV4-3; CDR3 protein: CASSSQVGGGNTIYF; CDR3 DNA: TGCGCCAGCAGCTCCCAGGTGGGGGGTGGAAACACCATATATTTT
clone size: .; D gene: .; J gene: TRBJ2-3; V gene: TRBV10-3; CDR3 protein: CAISVGQGSDTQYF; CDR3 DNA: TGTGCCATCAGTGTCGGGCAGGGCTCAGATACGCAGTATTTT
clone size: .; D gene: .; J gene: TRBJ2-7; V gene: TRBV28; CDR3 protein: CASTPTGLARRLSYEQYF; CDR3 DNA: TGTGCCAGCACCCCGACTGGGCTAGCGCGTCGACTCTCCTACGAGCAGTACTTC
clone size: .; D gene: TRBD2; J gene: TRBJ2-2; V gene: TRBV5-1; CDR3 protein: CASSSSGALVNTGELFF; CDR3 DNA: TGCGCCAGCAGCTCTAGCGGGGCCCTTGTGAACACCGGGGAGCTGTTTTTT
clone size: .; D gene: .; J gene: TRBJ1-5; V gene: TRBV18; CDR3 protein: CASSPNHNQPQHF; CDR3 DNA: TGTGCCAGCTCACCAAATCACAATCAGCCCCAGCATTTT